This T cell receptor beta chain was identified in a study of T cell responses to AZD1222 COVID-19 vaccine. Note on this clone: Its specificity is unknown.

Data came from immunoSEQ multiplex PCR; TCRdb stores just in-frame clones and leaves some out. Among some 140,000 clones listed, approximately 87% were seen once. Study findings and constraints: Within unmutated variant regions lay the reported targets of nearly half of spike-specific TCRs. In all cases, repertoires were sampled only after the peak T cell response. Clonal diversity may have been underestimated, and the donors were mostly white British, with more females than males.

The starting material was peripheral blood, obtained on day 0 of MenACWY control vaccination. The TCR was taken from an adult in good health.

The CDR3 sequence: CASSWRPGQGPEAFF. DNA of the CDR3: TGTGCCAGCAGTTGGAGACCGGGACAGGGGCCCGAAGCTTTCTTT. The chain employs TRBV28 and TRBJ1-1, with 10 nucleotides matching TRBD1. Germline-derived CDR1 and CDR2 are MDHEN and SYDVKM. Unmatched junction bases numbered 10, after V lost 4 bases and J lost 8 bases. The CDR3 is 15 residues long.